Below are 13 T cell receptor beta chains sequenced from a single sample in a study of T cell responses to AZD1222 COVID-19 vaccine. Generated by immunoSEQ multiplex PCR, the TCRdb table keeps only in-frame clones and is missing some. The sample lists 180,000 or so clones, about 91% occurring once. The source was peripheral blood, collected 28 days after the second AZD1222 dose. Receptors originate from an adult who received the AZD1222 COVID-19 vaccine.

This clone has a handful of counts. The chain links TRBV5-6 to TRBJ1-2; possibly TRBD1 for D (5 bases). The CDR3 has 16 residues. Germline V lookup: CDR1 SGHDT, CDR2 YYEEEE. V lost 4 bases, J lost 2 bases, and 18 bases lay in between. Here the CDR3 reads CASSRDPLEGNYGYTF. The DNA for the CDR3 is TGTGCCAGCAGCCGGGACCCACTCGAGGGGAACTATGGCTACACCTTC.

The chain employs TRBV5-1 and TRBJ1-5; D might be TRBD1 (6 bases). Germline V gene sequence: CDR1 SGHRS, CDR2 YFSETQ. The CDR3 is made up of 16 amino acids. Trimming pared 2 bases from V and 5 bases from J, leaving 17 bases between. The CDR3 DNA reads as TGCGCCAGCAGCTTTCCGGCCAGGGGCCCCCATCAGCCCCAGCATTTT. Its translation: CASSFPARGPHQPQHF.

This chain joins TRBV15 and TRBJ1-2; D possibly corresponds to TRBD1 (6 bases). CDR1 and CDR2 from the germline V gene are LNHNV and YYDKDF (reference sequence). CDR3 size: 15 residues. Trimming removed 0 bases from V and 4 bases from J, with 12 bases in between. Written as DNA, the CDR3 is TGTGCCACCAGCAGAGATACAACAGGGTTCTATGGCTACACCTTC. This translates into CATSRDTTGFYGYTF.

This chain links TRBV12-2 with TRBJ2-3; TRBD2 is taken as the D call from the table, unchecked against the DNA. TRBV12-2 is recorded as a pseudogene. The CDR3 sequence is 16 residues long. The CDR3 is CASRLALAGGPDTQYF. In DNA form, the CDR3 reads TGTGCAAGTCGCTTAGCGCTAGCGGGAGGGCCAGATACGCAGTATTTT.

The gene calls are TRBV23-1 and TRBJ2-4; 10 bases are shared with TRBD2. TRBV23-1 is treated as an ORF (open reading frame) with a function not yet certain. The V and J ends lost 4 bases and 0 bases, in that order; junction bases with no gene match: 18. This CDR3 region has 21 residues. This CDR3 reads CASSPQVRLAGSRIAKNIQYF. The CDR3 bases are TGCGCCAGCAGTCCACAGGTGAGACTAGCGGGTTCCCGAATAGCCAAAAACATTCAGTACTTC.

The chain recombines TRBV30 with TRBJ1-1, with D unresolved. The V gene's germline CDR1 is GTSNPN and CDR2 SVGIG (reference sequence). This CDR3 contains 17 residues. Trimming shortened V by 3 bases and J by 6 bases, and 26 bases separated the two germline ends. CDR3 region: CAWRSKRGSLLAAEAFF. The CDR3 DNA reads TGTGCCTGGAGATCTAAGCGCGGGAGTCTCCTGGCGGCTGAAGCTTTCTTT.

The J gene is TRBJ1-1, the V gene TRBV5-6; D unresolved. Trimming removed 6 bases from V and 2 bases from J, with 14 bases in between. CDR1 is SGHDT, CDR2 YYEEEE, per germline. The CDR3 runs 14 residues. The CDR3 coding sequence is TGTGCCAGCACTCCGATTGGGGTCAACACTGAAGCTTTCTTT. It codes for CASTPIGVNTEAFF.

CDR3 bases: TGTGCCAGCAGTGACTCTAGATCTAGCTCCTACAATGAGCAGTTCTTC. Protein product: CASSDSRSSSYNEQFF. The chain links TRBV6-4 to TRBJ2-1; no firm D call. Per germline, CDR1 MRHNA and CDR2 SNTAGT. The CDR3 contains 16 residues. Trimming removed 0 bases at V and 0 bases at J, with 9 bases between.

The chain links TRBV6-2 or TRBV6-3 to TRBJ2-3; 7 positions match TRBD2. CDR3 length: 16 residues. V was clipped by 5 bases and J by 4 bases; unmatched bases: 12. CDR1 is MNHEY and CDR2 is SVGEGT in the germline V gene. The CDR3 DNA sequence: TGTGCCAGCAGTCCGGGCGGGAGCCTCGGGGCAGATACGCAGTATTTT. Its protein is CASSPGGSLGADTQYF.

V is TRBV27 and J is TRBJ1-1, with D uncertain. The CDR3 spans 15 residues. With 5 bases removed from V and 9 bases from J, the gap between germline ends came to 22 bases. Germline V gives CDR1 MNHEY, CDR2 SMNVEV (reference sequence). The CDR3 sequence: CASSLIARYREKAFF. CDR3 nucleotides: TGTGCCAGCAGTCTTATAGCCCGTTACCGGGAAAAAGCTTTCTTT.

This clone came up once. CDR3 bases: TGTGCCAGCAGCCCCATTGCCGGGACAGGTGGGATGGTCTATGGCTACACCTTC. Its translation: CASSPIAGTGGMVYGYTF. The V and J genes are TRBV7-9 and TRBJ1-2; 8 positions match TRBD1. The CDR3 totals 18 residues. V shed 5 bases, J shed 4 bases, and the junction held 18 bases outside the gene matches. CDR1 SEHNR and CDR2 FQNEAQ come from the germline V gene (reference sequence). The whole variable domain, filled in from reference TRBV7-9 and TRBJ1-2, reads DTGVSQNPRHKITKRGQNVTFRCDPISEHNRLYWYRQTLGQGPEFLTYFQNEAQLEKSRLLSDRFSAERPKGSFSTLEIQRTEQGDSAMYLCASSPIAGTGGMVYGYTFGSGTRLTVV.

V and J are TRBV6-4 and TRBJ2-4, with 9 bases lining up with TRBD2. Trimming took 4 bases from V and 12 from J; bases not matched to a gene: 7. This CDR3 region has 13 residues. From germline, CDR1 is MRHNA and CDR2 SNTAGT. This chain's CDR3 is CASSGGLAKSQYF. For the CDR3, the DNA is TGTGCCAGCAGTGGCGGACTAGCGAAGTCTCAGTACTTC.

V gene TRBV29-1 combines with J gene TRBJ1-1; no clear D. V shed 7 bases and J shed 5 bases, with 17 bases lying between them. The CDR3 runs to 13 residues. Germline assignment: CDR1 SQVTM and CDR2 ANQGSEA. The DNA for the CDR3 is TGCAGCGCCGGTGGGCGGGCGGGGACTGAAGCTTTCTTT. Translation gives CSAGGRAGTEAFF.